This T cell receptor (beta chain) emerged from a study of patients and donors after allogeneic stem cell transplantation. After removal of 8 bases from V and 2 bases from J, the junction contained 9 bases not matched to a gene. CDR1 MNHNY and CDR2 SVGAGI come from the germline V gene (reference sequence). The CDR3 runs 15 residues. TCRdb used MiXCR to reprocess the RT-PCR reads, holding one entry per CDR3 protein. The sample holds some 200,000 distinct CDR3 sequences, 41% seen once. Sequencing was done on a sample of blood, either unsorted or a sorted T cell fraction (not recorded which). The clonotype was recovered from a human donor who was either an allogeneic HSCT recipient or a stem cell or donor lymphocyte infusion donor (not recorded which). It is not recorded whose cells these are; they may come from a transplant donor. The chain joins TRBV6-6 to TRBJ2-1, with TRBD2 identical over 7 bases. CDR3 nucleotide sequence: TGTGCCAGCCTCTGGGACGCGGGAGCCTACAATGAGCAGTTCTTC. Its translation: CASLWDAGAYNEQFF.